What follows is one T cell receptor beta chain and its context. The sample belongs to a study of blood T cell repertoires in COVID-19. Overall study: Specimens from acute and convalescent COVID-19 originated in the United States, Italy and Spain. Sample material is recorded as cDNA or gDNA derived from T cells, B-cell-depleted T cells, or PBMCs.

Germline CDR1 SGHNT, CDR2 YYREEE (reference sequence). The CDR3 has 19 residues. The V and J ends lost 4 bases and 2 bases, in that order; junction bases with no gene match: 18. As processed by the authors: Quantification of nucleated cells was approximated via reference gene primer amplification. Produced via immunoSEQ multiplex PCR; TCRdb's table is partial and in-frame only. D and trimming were read from the DNA, whereas the V and J calls and clone size are those reported in that table. Of 250,000 or so clones in the sample, 70% to 90% were seen once. The sample comprised peripheral blood. This sequence was found in a woman in her 70s with active or convalescent COVID-19. The V call is TRBV5-4, the J call TRBJ2-5, with 9 bases that match TRBD1. The CDR3 loop reads CASSRGRLQGARGQETQYF. The CDR3 DNA is TGTGCCAGCAGCCGGGGCCGGCTACAGGGGGCTCGAGGACAAGAGACCCAGTACTTC.